The clone carrying this T cell receptor beta chain was seen only once. The repertoire was sequenced with immunoSEQ multiplex PCR; TCRdb's copy has only in-frame clones and lacks some. The table shows approximately 88,000 clones, with 96% occurring only once. These data belong to a study of technical replicates of blood from a handful of donors. Germline lookup yields CDR1 LGHNA and CDR2 YSLEER. The V segment lost 3 bases and the J segment 5 bases; nucleotides outside the gene matches: 3. This CDR3 comprises 16 residues. Sequenced material: T cells isolated from PBMCs. The source is a human donor in good health. This sequence joins TRBV4-3 and TRBJ2-3; 15 nucleotides agree with TRBD2. The CDR3 loop is CASSHGLAGGQDTQYF. The CDR3 nucleotides are TGCGCCAGCAGCCACGGACTAGCGGGAGGGCAAGATACGCAGTATTTT.